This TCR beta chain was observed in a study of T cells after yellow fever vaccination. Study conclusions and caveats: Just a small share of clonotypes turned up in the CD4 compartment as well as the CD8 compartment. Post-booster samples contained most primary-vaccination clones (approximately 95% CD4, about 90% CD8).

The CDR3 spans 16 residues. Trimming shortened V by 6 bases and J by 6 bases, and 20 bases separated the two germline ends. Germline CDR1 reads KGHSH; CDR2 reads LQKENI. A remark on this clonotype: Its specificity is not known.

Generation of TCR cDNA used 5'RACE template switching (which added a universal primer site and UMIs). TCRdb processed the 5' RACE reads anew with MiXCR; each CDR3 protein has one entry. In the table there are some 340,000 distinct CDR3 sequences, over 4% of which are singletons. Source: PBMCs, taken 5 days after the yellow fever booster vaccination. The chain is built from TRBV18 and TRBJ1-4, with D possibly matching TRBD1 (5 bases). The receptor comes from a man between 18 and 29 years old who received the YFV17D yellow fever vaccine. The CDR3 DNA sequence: TGTGCCAGCTCGCGACTTCCGGGACGGAAAGATGAAAAACTGTTTTTT. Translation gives CASSRLPGRKDEKLFF.